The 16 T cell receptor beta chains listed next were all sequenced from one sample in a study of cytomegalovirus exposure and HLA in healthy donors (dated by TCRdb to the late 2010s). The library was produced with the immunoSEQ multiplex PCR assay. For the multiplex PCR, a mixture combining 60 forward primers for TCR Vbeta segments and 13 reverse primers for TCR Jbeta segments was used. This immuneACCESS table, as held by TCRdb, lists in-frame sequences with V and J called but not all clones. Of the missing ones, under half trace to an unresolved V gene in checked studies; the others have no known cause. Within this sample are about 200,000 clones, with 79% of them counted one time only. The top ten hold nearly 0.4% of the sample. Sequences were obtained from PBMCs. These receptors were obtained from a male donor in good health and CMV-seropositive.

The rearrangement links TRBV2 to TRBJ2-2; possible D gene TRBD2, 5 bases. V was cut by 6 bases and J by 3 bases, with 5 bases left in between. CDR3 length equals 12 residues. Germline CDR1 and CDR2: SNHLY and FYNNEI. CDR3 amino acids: CASRRDTGELFF. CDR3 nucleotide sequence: TGTGCCAGCAGGAGGGACACCGGGGAGCTGTTTTTT.

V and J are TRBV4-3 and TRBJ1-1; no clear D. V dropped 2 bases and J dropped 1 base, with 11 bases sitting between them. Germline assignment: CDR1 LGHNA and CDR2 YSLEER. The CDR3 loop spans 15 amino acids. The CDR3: CASSQRRLGNTEAFF. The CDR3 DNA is TGCGCCAGCAGCCAAAGGAGGTTAGGGAACACTGAAGCTTTCTTT.

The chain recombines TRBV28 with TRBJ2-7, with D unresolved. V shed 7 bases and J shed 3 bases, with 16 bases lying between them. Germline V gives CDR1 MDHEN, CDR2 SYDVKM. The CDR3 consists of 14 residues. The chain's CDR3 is CASTPGGVYYEQYF. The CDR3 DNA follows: TGTGCCAGCACCCCGGGTGGAGTTTACTACGAGCAGTACTTC.

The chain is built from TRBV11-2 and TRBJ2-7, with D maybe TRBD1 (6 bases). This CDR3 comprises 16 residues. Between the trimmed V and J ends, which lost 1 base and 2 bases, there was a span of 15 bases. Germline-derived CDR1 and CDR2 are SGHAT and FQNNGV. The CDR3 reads CASSLVVGGQPYEQYF. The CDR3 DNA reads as TGTGCCAGCAGCTTAGTAGTAGGGGGACAACCCTACGAGCAGTACTTC.

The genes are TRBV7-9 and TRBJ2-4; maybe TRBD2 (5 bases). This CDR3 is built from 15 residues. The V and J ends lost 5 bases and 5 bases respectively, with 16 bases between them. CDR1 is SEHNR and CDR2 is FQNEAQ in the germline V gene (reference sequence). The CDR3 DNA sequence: TGTGCCAGCAGCCCACCGAGGGCAGGCGAAAACATTCAGTACTTC. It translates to CASSPPRAGENIQYF.

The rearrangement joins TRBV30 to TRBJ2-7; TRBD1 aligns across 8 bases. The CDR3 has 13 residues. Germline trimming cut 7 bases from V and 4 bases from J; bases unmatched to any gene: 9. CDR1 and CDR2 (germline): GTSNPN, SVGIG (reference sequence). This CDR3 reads CAFRDRYQYEQYF. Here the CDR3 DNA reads TGTGCCTTCCGGGACAGGTACCAGTACGAGCAGTACTTC.

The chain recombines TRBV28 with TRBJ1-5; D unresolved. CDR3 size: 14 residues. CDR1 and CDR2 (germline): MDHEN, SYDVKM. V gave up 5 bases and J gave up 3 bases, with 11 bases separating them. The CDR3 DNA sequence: TGTGCCAGCAGTACAGCCGTCCTCAATCAGCCCCAGCATTTT. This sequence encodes CASSTAVLNQPQHF.

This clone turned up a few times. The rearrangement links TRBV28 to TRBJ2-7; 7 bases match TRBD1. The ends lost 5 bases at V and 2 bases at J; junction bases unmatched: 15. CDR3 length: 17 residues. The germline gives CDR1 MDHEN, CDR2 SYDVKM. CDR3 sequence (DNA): TGTGCCAGCAGTACACAAACAGGGGCCTGGGTGACCTACGAGCAGTACTTC. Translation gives CASSTQTGAWVTYEQYF.

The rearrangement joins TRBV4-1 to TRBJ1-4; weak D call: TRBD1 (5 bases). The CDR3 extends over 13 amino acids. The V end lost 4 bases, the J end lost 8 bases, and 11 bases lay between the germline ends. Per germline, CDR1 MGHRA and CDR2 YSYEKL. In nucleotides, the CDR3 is TGCGCCAGCAGCCCCCGGGGGGGAGAAAAACTGTTTTTT. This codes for CASSPRGGEKLFF.

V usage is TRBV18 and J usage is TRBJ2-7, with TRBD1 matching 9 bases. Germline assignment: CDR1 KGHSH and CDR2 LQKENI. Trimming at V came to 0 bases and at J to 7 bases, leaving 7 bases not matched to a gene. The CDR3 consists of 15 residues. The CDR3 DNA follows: TGTGCCAGCTCACCACCGGGACAGGGAAGAGATGAGCAGTACTTC. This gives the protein CASSPPGQGRDEQYF.

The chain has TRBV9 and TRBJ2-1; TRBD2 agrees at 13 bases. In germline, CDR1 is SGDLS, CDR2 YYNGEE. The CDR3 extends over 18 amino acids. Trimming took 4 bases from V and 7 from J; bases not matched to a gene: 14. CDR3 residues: CASSKTLSGTSGVNEQFF. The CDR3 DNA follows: TGTGCCAGCAGCAAGACGTTGAGCGGGACTAGCGGGGTAAATGAGCAGTTCTTC.

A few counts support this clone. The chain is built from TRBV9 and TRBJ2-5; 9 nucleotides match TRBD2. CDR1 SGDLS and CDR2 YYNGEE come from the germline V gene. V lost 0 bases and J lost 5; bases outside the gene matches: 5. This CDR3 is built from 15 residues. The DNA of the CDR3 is TGTGCCAGCAGCGTAGGGACTAGCGAGGGGGAGACCCAGTACTTC. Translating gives CASSVGTSEGETQYF.

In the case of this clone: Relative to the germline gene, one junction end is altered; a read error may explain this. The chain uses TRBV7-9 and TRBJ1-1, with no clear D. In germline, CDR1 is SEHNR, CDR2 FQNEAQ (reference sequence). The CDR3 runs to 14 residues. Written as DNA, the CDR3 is TGTTCCAGCAGCCTACTTGAGTTGAACACTGAAGCTTTCTTT. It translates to CSSSLLELNTEAFF.

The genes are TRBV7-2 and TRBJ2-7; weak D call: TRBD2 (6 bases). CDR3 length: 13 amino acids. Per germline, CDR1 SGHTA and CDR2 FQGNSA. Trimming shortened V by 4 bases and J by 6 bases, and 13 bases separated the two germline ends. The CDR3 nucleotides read TGTGCCAGCAGCTCCTTGACTAGGGCCGAGCAGTACTTC. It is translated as CASSSLTRAEQYF.

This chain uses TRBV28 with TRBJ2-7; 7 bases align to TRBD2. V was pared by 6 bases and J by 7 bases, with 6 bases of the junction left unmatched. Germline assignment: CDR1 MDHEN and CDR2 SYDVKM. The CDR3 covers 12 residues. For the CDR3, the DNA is TGTGCCAGCAGCTGGGGGGGTGGGGAGCAGTACTTC. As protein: CASSWGGGEQYF.

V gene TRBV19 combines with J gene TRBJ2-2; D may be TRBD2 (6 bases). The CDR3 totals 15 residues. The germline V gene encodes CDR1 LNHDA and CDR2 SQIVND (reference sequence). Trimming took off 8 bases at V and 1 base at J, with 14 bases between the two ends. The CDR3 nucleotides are TGTGCCAGTCGGGAGCTTAGCGGGAACACCGGGGAGCTGTTTTTT. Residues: CASRELSGNTGELFF.